The clone carrying this T cell receptor (beta chain) was found many times. Its antigen is as yet unknown. The data stem from a study of tumor and adjacent non-tumor tissue in lung cancer. Study as a whole: Samples averaged roughly 4.3 million productive TCRbeta reads each.

Study-level points and caveats: Shorter survival was associated with higher TCR diversity in tumors. TCR diversity was significantly greater in tumor than normal lung tissue.

No cell sorting was done before RNA was extracted from the tissue. More than 3 cm separated this lung sample from the edge of the tumor. The CDR3 covers 14 residues. V dropped 8 bases and J dropped 4; count of bases not matched to a gene: 10. Three rounds of nested PCR, following a modified ARM-PCR protocol, produced the TCRbeta library. Each CDR3 protein gets one entry after TCRdb re-called the multiplex PCR reads with MiXCR. There are about 110,000 distinct CDR3 sequences in the sample; over 55% occur only once, and around 20% lies in the top ten. The V gene is TRBV12-3 or TRBV12-4, the J gene TRBJ1-2, with 7 nucleotides matching TRBD1. The sequenced sample was distant non-tumor lung tissue. This TCR derives from a man in his 60s with non-small cell lung cancer. The CDR3 sequence: CASVQNRGGYGYTF. CDR3 DNA: TGTGCCAGCGTTCAAAACAGGGGTGGCTATGGCTACACCTTC.